This entry lists 18 T cell receptor beta chains sequenced from one sample in a study of T cells expressing NK-cell markers. Using the 5' RACE reads, TCRdb records one entry per CDR3 protein without DNA. This sample contains about 460,000 distinct CDR3 sequences. Sequenced sample: blood T cells: a sorted CD56 or NKG2C T cell subset, CD4+ or CD8+ T cells, or bulk PBMC T cells (not recorded which). All receptors derive from a woman aged 45-60 years in good health.

The J gene is TRBJ1-6, the V gene TRBV12-3 or TRBV12-4; TCRdb selects TRBD1, and the lack of DNA leaves this call unchecked. The CDR3 loop spans 15 amino acids. The CDR3 sequence: CASTLTGGAGSPLHF.

The chain combines TRBV10-3 with TRBJ2-3; TCRdb reports TRBD2, a call that lacks DNA to check it against. The CDR3 consists of 14 residues. The germline V gene has CDR1 ENHRY and CDR2 SYGVKD. CDR3 in amino acids: CAISEKSGPSPQYF.

V usage is TRBV12-3 or TRBV12-4 and J usage is TRBJ1-6; TCRdb designates TRBD1, a call that cannot be tested without DNA. The CDR3 consists of 16 residues. CDR3 loop: CASSSSTGRVGSPLHF.

The V gene is TRBV5-1, the J gene TRBJ2-6. The germline V gene has CDR1 SGHRS and CDR2 YFSETQ. The length of the CDR3 is 15 residues. CDR3 amino acids: CASSFLSPGANVLTF. The variable domain in full, with the rest retrieved from reference TRBV5-1 and TRBJ2-6, is KAGVTQTPRYLIKTRGQQVTLSCSPISGHRSVSWYQQTPGQGLQFLFEYFSETQRNKGNFPGRFSGRQFSNSRSEMNVSTLELGDSALYLCASSFLSPGANVLTFGAGSRLTVL.

The chain couples TRBV6-1 to TRBJ2-7; TCRdb's D call, TRBD2, is unchecked because there is no DNA. The CDR3 runs to 15 residues. Germline V lookup: CDR1 MNHNS, CDR2 SASEGT. The CDR3 sequence: CASREVAGAAYEQYF.

The V call is TRBV5-1, the J call TRBJ1-4. CDR1 is SGHRS, CDR2 YFSETQ, per germline. The CDR3 loop spans 15 amino acids. The CDR3: CASSLTGSSDEKLFF.

The CDR3 is CASSLVPGLNGYTF. V and J are TRBV5-1 and TRBJ1-2; TCRdb outputs TRBD1, but without DNA this stays unchecked. Germline V gene lookup returns CDR1 SGHRS and CDR2 YFSETQ. This CDR3 has 14 residues.

The chain couples TRBV9 to TRBJ2-5. The CDR3 runs 12 residues. Germline CDR1 SGDLS, CDR2 YYNGEE. The CDR3 is CASGVGEETQYF.

The V gene is TRBV12-3 or TRBV12-4, the J gene TRBJ1-1; the TCRdb D gene call, TRBD1, has no DNA to confirm it. The length of the CDR3 is 16 residues. CDR3: CASSLYLPGLVTEAFF.

This chain links TRBV5-1 with TRBJ2-1; TCRdb's D gene call, TRBD1, goes unchecked for lack of DNA. The CDR3 contains 16 residues. Germline lookup yields CDR1 SGHRS and CDR2 YFSETQ. The CDR3 is CASSQGQGLSLREQFF.

The rearrangement uses TRBV5-4 and TRBJ2-3; TCRdb's assignment of TRBD2 cannot be checked, as there is no DNA. CDR3 length: 15 residues. Germline V gene lookup returns CDR1 SGHNT and CDR2 YYREEE (reference sequence). CDR3 loop: CASSLPQRSTDTQYF.

J is TRBJ2-3 and V is TRBV29-1; TCRdb proposes TRBD1, but this gene call is untestable without DNA. CDR1 is SQVTM, CDR2 ANQGSEA, per germline. The CDR3 length is 11 residues. Here the CDR3 reads CSAGVADTQYF.

This rearrangement joins TRBV5-1 to TRBJ1-6; TCRdb outputs TRBD1, but without DNA this stays unchecked. Germline-derived CDR1 and CDR2 are SGHRS and YFSETQ. The CDR3 has 15 amino acids. This CDR3 reads CASSIEGAGSSPLHF. The variable domain in full, with the rest retrieved from reference TRBV5-1 and TRBJ1-6, is KAGVTQTPRYLIKTRGQQVTLSCSPISGHRSVSWYQQTPGQGLQFLFEYFSETQRNKGNFPGRFSGRQFSNSRSEMNVSTLELGDSALYLCASSIEGAGSSPLHFGNGTRLTVT.

The CDR3 here is CASSLEAGLETQYF. V is TRBV5-1 and J is TRBJ2-5; TCRdb reports TRBD2, a call that lacks DNA to check it against. This CDR3 has 14 residues. CDR1 and CDR2 from the germline V gene are SGHRS and YFSETQ.

The rearrangement uses TRBV10-1 and TRBJ2-3; there is no DNA to check the TCRdb D call of TRBD2. The CDR3 spans 16 residues. CDR1 is WNHNN, CDR2 SYGVQD, per germline (reference sequence). The CDR3 sequence: CASSDGPMERTDTQYF.

The rearrangement links TRBV27 to TRBJ2-3; TCRdb gives TRBD2 as the D gene, but with no DNA this cannot be confirmed. CDR1 and CDR2 from the germline V gene are MNHEY and SMNVEV (reference sequence). There are 13 residues in the CDR3. The CDR3 sequence is CASQLRGTDTQYF.

The V call is TRBV11-2, the J call TRBJ2-3; as DNA is missing, the TRBD2 call by TCRdb cannot be tested. The CDR3 runs 15 residues. CDR1 is SGHAT, CDR2 FQNNGV, per germline. The CDR3 loop reads CASSLQGLSTDTQYF.

The gene calls are TRBV9 and TRBJ2-1; TCRdb's D gene call, TRBD1, goes unchecked for lack of DNA. This CDR3 region has 16 residues. In germline, CDR1 is SGDLS, CDR2 YYNGEE. The CDR3 region is CASSPPRPGGKNEQFF.